The 9 T cell receptor beta chains reported below all come from one sample, sequenced in a study of blood T cell repertoires in COVID-19. Libraries were prepared by immunoSEQ multiplex PCR; TCRdb keeps only in-frame clonotypes and omits some of them. The data hold 250,000 to 350,000 clones, with more than 85% observed a single time. Sequenced sample: peripheral blood. The receptors originated from a man aged 30 to 39 with acute or convalescent COVID-19.

V is TRBV28 and J is TRBJ1-2; TRBD1 aligns across 7 bases. The CDR3 consists of 15 residues. CDR1 MDHEN and CDR2 SYDVKM come from the germline V gene. The CDR3 sequence: CASSSGGLRDRGYTF. DNA for the CDR3: TGTGCTTCCAGTTCTGGGGGCTTGAGGGACAGAGGCTACACCTTC.

The CDR3 DNA reads as TGTGCCAGCCGTCTACTGACAGATACGCAGTATTTT. It specifies CASRLLTDTQYF. The rearrangement uses TRBV18 and TRBJ2-3; D gene unclear. The CDR3 contains 12 residues. The ends were cut back, 8 bases at V and 3 bases at J, with 9 bases in the middle. The germline V gene has CDR1 KGHSH and CDR2 LQKENI. The full variable domain, rest sourced from reference TRBV18 and TRBJ2-3, is NAGVMQNPRHLVRRRGQEARLRCSPMKGHSHVYWYRQLPEEGLKFMVYLQKENIIDESGMPKERFSAEFPKEGPSILRIQQVVRGDSAAYFCASRLLTDTQYFGPGTRLTVL.

V gene TRBV3-1 (or the pseudogene TRBV3-2) combines with J gene TRBJ2-7; TRBD2 is a possible D gene (6 bases). This CDR3 has 11 amino acids. Germline-derived CDR1 and CDR2 are LGHDT and YNNKEL (reference sequence). V shed 5 bases and J shed 4 bases, with 6 bases lying between them. CDR3 sequence: CASSGLYEQYF. The CDR3 coding sequence is TGTGCCAGCAGCGGACTATACGAGCAGTACTTC.

This chain links TRBV28 with TRBJ2-1; D uncertain. Germline values: CDR1 MDHEN, CDR2 SYDVKM. The length of the CDR3 is 12 residues. Trimming pared 2 bases from V and 10 bases from J, leaving 9 bases between. This chain's CDR3 is CASSLQVKEQFF. For the CDR3, the DNA is TGTGCCAGCAGTTTACAGGTAAAAGAGCAGTTCTTC.

V usage is TRBV6-5 and J usage is TRBJ2-5, with TRBD2 matching 7 bases. The CDR3 is 14 amino acids. Germline V lookup: CDR1 MNHEY, CDR2 SVGAGI. With 5 bases clipped from V and 3 bases from J, the junction kept 6 bases outside the gene matches. CDR3 loop: CASSPLGGKETQYF. The CDR3 DNA reads as TGTGCCAGCAGTCCCTTGGGGGGGAAAGAGACCCAGTACTTC.

The chain combines TRBV2 with TRBJ2-5; 7 bases fit TRBD2. This CDR3 has 13 residues. The germline gives CDR1 SNHLY, CDR2 FYNNEI. Trimming removed 2 bases from V and 5 bases from J; junction bases left unmatched: 2. CDR3 DNA sequence: TGTGCCAGCAGTGAACGGGGAGGGGAGACCCAGTACTTC. This gives the protein CASSERGGETQYF.

The chain links TRBV10-3 to TRBJ1-1; D remains ambiguous. The CDR3 is 14 residues long. The V end was cut by 4 bases, the J end by 0 bases, with 9 bases between. Germline V gives CDR1 ENHRY, CDR2 SYGVKD. CDR3 DNA: TGTGCCATCAGTGTAGAGATGATGAACACTGAAGCTTTCTTT. It specifies CAISVEMMNTEAFF.

The chain has TRBV7-6 and TRBJ2-4, with TRBD1 identical over 8 bases. The CDR3 sequence is 16 residues long. Trimming at V came to 4 bases and at J to 8 bases, leaving 13 bases not matched to a gene. Germline V CDR1 and CDR2: SGHVS, FNYEAQ. CDR3 region: CASSSQRPGQEYIQYF. The CDR3 nucleotides read TGTGCCAGCAGCTCACAAAGACCGGGACAGGAATACATTCAGTACTTC.

The rearrangement joins TRBV11-3 to TRBJ2-2; TRBD1 might be the D (5 bases). The CDR3 has 14 amino acids. Germline V gene data show CDR1 as SGHNT and CDR2 as YENEEA. Trimming pared 5 bases from V and 1 base from J, leaving 8 bases between. The CDR3 DNA is TGTGCCAGCAGCCGCCAGGGGAACACCGGGGAGCTGTTTTTT. It yields the protein CASSRQGNTGELFF.